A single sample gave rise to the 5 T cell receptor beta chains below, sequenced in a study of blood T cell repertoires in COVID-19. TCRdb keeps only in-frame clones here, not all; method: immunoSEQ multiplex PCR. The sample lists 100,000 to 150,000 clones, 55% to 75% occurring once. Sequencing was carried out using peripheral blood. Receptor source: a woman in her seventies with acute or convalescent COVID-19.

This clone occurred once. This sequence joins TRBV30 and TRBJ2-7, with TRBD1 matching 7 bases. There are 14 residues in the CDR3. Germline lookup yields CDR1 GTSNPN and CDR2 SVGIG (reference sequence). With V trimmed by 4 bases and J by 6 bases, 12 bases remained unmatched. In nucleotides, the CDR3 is TGTGCCTGGAACCTCCGACAGGGTGTCGGCGAGCAGTACTTC. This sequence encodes CAWNLRQGVGEQYF.

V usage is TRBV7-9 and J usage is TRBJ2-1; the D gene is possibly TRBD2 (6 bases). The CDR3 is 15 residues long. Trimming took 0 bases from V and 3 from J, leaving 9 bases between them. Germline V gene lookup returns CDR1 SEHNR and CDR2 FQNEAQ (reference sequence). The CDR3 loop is CASSLALGLYNEQFF. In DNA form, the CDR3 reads TGTGCCAGCAGCTTAGCCCTGGGACTCTACAATGAGCAGTTCTTC.

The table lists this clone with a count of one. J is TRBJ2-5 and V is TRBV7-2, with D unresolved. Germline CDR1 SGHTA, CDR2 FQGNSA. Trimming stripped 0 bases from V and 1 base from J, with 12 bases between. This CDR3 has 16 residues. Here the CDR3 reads CASSLALSSGQETQYF. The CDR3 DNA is TGTGCCAGCAGCTTAGCGTTGTCCTCAGGCCAAGAGACCCAGTACTTC.

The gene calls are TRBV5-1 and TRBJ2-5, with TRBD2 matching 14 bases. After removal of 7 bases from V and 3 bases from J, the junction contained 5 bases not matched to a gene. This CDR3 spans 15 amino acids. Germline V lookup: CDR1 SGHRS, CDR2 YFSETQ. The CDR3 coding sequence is TGCGCCAGCTCGGGACTAGCGGGAGTAAAAGAGACCCAGTACTTC. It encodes CASSGLAGVKETQYF. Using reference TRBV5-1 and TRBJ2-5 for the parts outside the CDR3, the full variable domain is KAGVTQTPRYLIKTRGQQVTLSCSPISGHRSVSWYQQTPGQGLQFLFEYFSETQRNKGNFPGRFSGRQFSNSRSEMNVSTLELGDSALYLCASSGLAGVKETQYFGPGTRLLVL.

CDR3 coding DNA: TGTGCCAGCAGTGAACGGGGGACTAGCGGGAGTATCCACGAGCAGTACTTC. It encodes CASSERGTSGSIHEQYF. The genes are TRBV2 and TRBJ2-7, with TRBD2 matching 14 bases. The V gene's germline CDR1 is SNHLY and CDR2 FYNNEI. V lost 2 bases, J lost 5 bases, and 8 bases stayed unmatched. The CDR3 loop spans 17 amino acids.